The next 31 T cell receptor beta chains were all read from a single sample in a study of T cell responses to AZD1222 COVID-19 vaccine. The protocol was immunoSEQ multiplex PCR, while the TCRdb copy is restricted to in-frame clones and leaves out a portion. The sample includes 80,000 to 95,000 clones, roughly 90% of them seen just once. The source material was peripheral blood, sampled 28 days after the second AZD1222 dose. The source of these receptors is an adult who received the AZD1222 COVID-19 vaccine.

This clone was found a few times. This chain connects TRBV19 to TRBJ1-5, with D perhaps matching TRBD1 (5 bases). Deletions cut 3 bases from V and 2 bases from J, with 11 bases between. Germline CDR1 LNHDA, CDR2 SQIVND (reference sequence). This CDR3 has 15 residues. As DNA, the CDR3 is TGTGCCAGTAGTATTAGTATCAGGGGCAATCAGCCCCAGCATTTT. This encodes CASSISIRGNQPQHF.

This chain uses TRBV6-2 or TRBV6-3 with TRBJ2-6; 9 bases match TRBD2. The ends lost 4 bases at V and 0 bases at J; junction bases unmatched: 4. The V gene's germline CDR1 is MNHEY and CDR2 SVGEGT. This CDR3 is built from 17 residues. In DNA, the CDR3 is TGTGCCAGCAGTTCCGGGACTAGCAACTCTGGGGCCAACGTCCTGACTTTC. Its translation is CASSSGTSNSGANVLTF.

V is TRBV27 and J is TRBJ2-7, with 7 bases identical to TRBD1. The germline gives CDR1 MNHEY, CDR2 SMNVEV (reference sequence). The CDR3 is 16 amino acids. J lost 2 bases, V lost 4 bases, and 11 bases had no gene match. CDR3 residues: CASSSYDREGTYEQYF. Here the CDR3 DNA reads TGTGCCAGCAGTTCATACGACAGGGAAGGTACCTACGAGCAGTACTTC.

The chain recombines TRBV6-5 with TRBJ1-2, with D unclear. V was shortened by 6 bases and J by 4 bases, with 15 bases between the two germline ends. CDR3 size: 14 residues. Germline-derived CDR1 and CDR2 are MNHEY and SVGAGI. CDR3 loop: CASRFPTGSYGYTF. DNA of the CDR3: TGTGCCAGCAGATTTCCTACGGGGAGCTATGGCTACACCTTC.

V is TRBV30 and J is TRBJ1-1; D is ambiguous. The V gene lost 3 bases and the J gene lost 3 bases, with 11 bases spanning the gap. This CDR3 is 13 amino acids long. The germline gives CDR1 GTSNPN, CDR2 SVGIG (reference sequence). The CDR3 reads CAWSQHRDTEAFF. The CDR3 nucleotides are TGTGCCTGGAGCCAACACCGCGACACTGAAGCTTTCTTT.

V and J are TRBV7-9 and TRBJ2-3, with 7 bases matching TRBD1. The germline gives CDR1 SEHNR, CDR2 FQNEAQ (reference sequence). The CDR3 is 14 residues long. The V segment lost 5 bases and the J segment 4 bases; nucleotides outside the gene matches: 6. CDR3 coding DNA: TGTGCCAGCAGCCGTCTACAGGGGCCAGATACGCAGTATTTT. Amino acid sequence: CASSRLQGPDTQYF.

The chain employs TRBV18 and TRBJ2-3; tentative D call: TRBD2 (5 bases). The CDR3 loop spans 14 amino acids. Trimming took off 3 bases at V and 2 bases at J, with 9 bases between the two ends. Germline V gene data show CDR1 as KGHSH and CDR2 as LQKENI. The CDR3 nucleotides are TGTGCCAGCTCACCCGACTACCTCACAGATACGCAGTATTTT. This codes for CASSPDYLTDTQYF.

This clone is a singleton in its sample. The chain uses TRBV2 and TRBJ1-1, with TRBD1 matching 9 bases. CDR1 and CDR2 (germline): SNHLY, FYNNEI. The CDR3 length is 13 residues. The ends lost 8 bases at V and 5 bases at J; junction bases unmatched: 6. CDR3 DNA: TGTGCCAGCCCTGGGACAGGGTCAACTGAAGCTTTCTTT. Protein product: CASPGTGSTEAFF.

The rearrangement uses TRBV9 and TRBJ1-3, with TRBD1 as a possible D gene (6 bases). The germline gives CDR1 SGDLS, CDR2 YYNGEE. The CDR3 extends over 16 amino acids. The ends were cut back, 6 bases at V and 4 bases at J, with 20 bases in the middle. The CDR3 nucleotides read TGTGCCAGCACCCTAACGGCAGGGGAGGGAGGAAACACCATATATTTT. It encodes CASTLTAGEGGNTIYF.

The CDR3: CASSRQGTRSEQFF. In nucleotides, the CDR3 is TGCGCCAGCAGTCGACAGGGTACCCGGAGTGAGCAGTTCTTC. The chain has TRBV5-1 and TRBJ2-1; 7 bases map to TRBD1. The length of the CDR3 is 14 residues. V lost 5 bases, J lost 9 bases, and 11 bases stayed unmatched. Germline-derived CDR1 and CDR2 are SGHRS and YFSETQ. The variable domain in full, with the rest retrieved from reference TRBV5-1 and TRBJ2-1, is KAGVTQTPRYLIKTRGQQVTLSCSPISGHRSVSWYQQTPGQGLQFLFEYFSETQRNKGNFPGRFSGRQFSNSRSEMNVSTLELGDSALYLCASSRQGTRSEQFFGPGTRLTVL.

V gene TRBV7-2 combines with J gene TRBJ1-6, with a tentative D call TRBD1 (6 bases). The germline gives CDR1 SGHTA, CDR2 FQGNSA. The CDR3 has 16 residues. Deletions cut 1 base from V and 5 bases from J, with 12 bases between. The CDR3 sequence is CASSLGSRTDNSPLHF. In nucleotides, the CDR3 is TGTGCCAGCAGCTTAGGTAGCCGGACAGATAATTCACCCCTCCACTTT.

This rearrangement joins TRBV7-9 to TRBJ1-2; a possible D gene is TRBD1 (5 bases). Germline V CDR1 and CDR2: SEHNR, FQNEAQ (reference sequence). CDR3 length equals 15 residues. Trimming removed 7 bases at V and 2 bases at J, with 17 bases between. The CDR3, as DNA: TGTGCCAGCACCCGGGGGGGAGGACGGAACTATGGCTACACCTTC. This encodes CASTRGGGRNYGYTF.

The V call is TRBV5-1, the J call TRBJ1-5, with D perhaps TRBD1 (5 bases). The CDR3 length is 13 residues. The germline V gene has CDR1 SGHRS and CDR2 YFSETQ. The V end lost 4 bases, the J end lost 6 bases, and 11 bases lay between the germline ends. The DNA for the CDR3 is TGCGCCAGCAGCGAGGACACGACTCAGCCCCAGCATTTT. Translating it yields CASSEDTTQPQHF.

This chain links TRBV23-1 with TRBJ2-1; D is uncertain. TRBV23-1 is reported as an ORF; its role is uncertain. The CDR3 loop spans 16 amino acids. V was pared by 6 bases and J by 8 bases, with 23 bases between. The CDR3 DNA follows: TGCGCCAGCAGCGGTGTGAGCGAGATGTGCACCGATGAGCAGTTCTTC. Amino acids: CASSGVSEMCTDEQFF.

J is TRBJ1-1 and V is TRBV7-2, with a tentative D call TRBD1 (6 bases). The CDR3 has 15 amino acids. The ends were cut back, 5 bases at V and 0 bases at J, with 13 bases in the middle. Per the germline V gene, CDR1 is SGHTA and CDR2 is FQGNSA. The CDR3 loop reads CASSRVGGLNTEAFF. DNA for the CDR3: TGTGCCAGCAGCAGGGTAGGGGGATTGAACACTGAAGCTTTCTTT.

This clone appeared a single time. CDR3 DNA: TGCGCCAGCAGCTTGCAGGGTTTAGAAAAACTGTTTTTT. Translation: CASSLQGLEKLFF. This chain joins TRBV5-1 and TRBJ1-4; D perhaps matches TRBD1 (5 bases). The CDR3 runs 13 residues. Germline V gene sequence: CDR1 SGHRS, CDR2 YFSETQ. The V end lost 1 base, the J end lost 8 bases, and 9 bases lay between the germline ends.

V usage is TRBV7-8 and J usage is TRBJ2-7; D is ambiguous. The V end lost 4 bases, the J end lost 2 bases, and 15 bases lay between the germline ends. Germline V lookup: CDR1 SGHVS, CDR2 FQNEAQ. This CDR3 is 15 amino acids long. The CDR3 spells CASSSLRHLPYEQYF. DNA of the CDR3: TGTGCCAGCAGCTCCTTACGACATTTGCCCTACGAGCAGTACTTC. Filled out from reference TRBV7-8 and TRBJ2-7, the complete variable domain reads GAGVSQSPRYKVAKRGQDVALRCDPISGHVSLFWYQQALGQGPEFLTYFQNEAQLDKSGLPSDRFFAERPEGSVSTLKIQRTQQEDSAVYLCASSSLRHLPYEQYFGPGTRLTVT.

The chain recombines TRBV7-8 with TRBJ2-7; D is perhaps TRBD1 or TRBD2 (6 bases each). Trimming took off 1 base at V and 2 bases at J, with 9 bases between the two ends. Germline loops: CDR1 SGHVS, CDR2 FQNEAQ. The CDR3 has 14 amino acids. Here the CDR3 DNA reads TGTGCCAGCAGCTTAGACCGGGGGCCCTACGAGCAGTACTTC. It specifies CASSLDRGPYEQYF.

The chain joins TRBV30 to TRBJ1-5, with 7 bases lining up with TRBD1. CDR3 length: 13 amino acids. CDR1 is GTSNPN, CDR2 SVGIG, per germline (reference sequence). V dropped 2 bases and J dropped 6; count of bases not matched to a gene: 4. The DNA of the CDR3 is TGTGCCTGGAGTCAGGGGGGAGGTCAGCCCCAGCATTTT. Translated, it gives CAWSQGGGQPQHF. Using reference TRBV30 and TRBJ1-5 for the parts outside the CDR3, the full variable domain is SQTIHQWPATLVQPVGSPLSLECTVEGTSNPNLYWYRQAAGRGLQLLFYSVGIGQISSEVPQNLSASRPQDRQFILSSKKLLLSDSGFYLCAWSQGGGQPQHFGDGTRLSIL.

This rearrangement joins TRBV18 to TRBJ2-5; D is ambiguous. The V gene lost 4 bases and the J gene lost 4 bases, with 10 bases spanning the gap. This CDR3 spans 13 amino acids. The germline CDR1 and CDR2 sequences are KGHSH and LQKENI. CDR3 protein: CASSQDLTETQYF. The CDR3 DNA follows: TGTGCCAGCTCACAGGACCTAACAGAGACCCAGTACTTC.

The chain is built from TRBV19 and TRBJ1-1; 7 nucleotides match TRBD1. The germline gives CDR1 LNHDA, CDR2 SQIVND (reference sequence). J was trimmed by 2 bases and V by 3 bases; bases with no gene match: 9. The CDR3 consists of 16 residues. The CDR3, as DNA: TGTGCCAGTAGTATCACCCCCAGACAGGGAAACACTGAAGCTTTCTTT. Encoded protein: CASSITPRQGNTEAFF.

CDR3 nucleotide sequence: TGCGCCAGCAGCCAAACCATGGACGGATTGACTGAAGCTTTCTTT. This translates into CASSQTMDGLTEAFF. The V and J genes are TRBV4-3 and TRBJ1-1; D is unresolved. Germline lookup yields CDR1 LGHNA and CDR2 YSLEER. The germline V and J ends were trimmed by 2 bases and 5 bases, with 15 bases remaining between them. This CDR3 has 15 residues.

V and J are TRBV19 and TRBJ2-5; 7 bases map to TRBD1. Per germline, CDR1 LNHDA and CDR2 SQIVND (reference sequence). The CDR3 is 15 amino acids. V was clipped by 6 bases and J by 1 base; unmatched bases: 8. CDR3 nucleotides: TGTGCCAGTAGACCCGGGACAGCATCCCAAGAGACCCAGTACTTC. Protein sequence: CASRPGTASQETQYF.

The chain links TRBV19 to TRBJ1-2; D remains unclear. Per the germline V gene, CDR1 is LNHDA and CDR2 is SQIVND (reference sequence). The CDR3 has 13 residues. V was cut by 1 base and J by 3 bases, with 6 bases left in between. The CDR3 loop is CASSIGGYYGYTF. CDR3 nucleotide sequence: TGTGCCAGTAGTATAGGGGGTTACTATGGCTACACCTTC.

V is TRBV25-1 and J is TRBJ2-7; TRBD1 matches 8 bases. V shed 7 bases and J 4 bases; nucleotides not matched to a gene: 12. Per germline, CDR1 MGHDK and CDR2 SYGVNS. The CDR3 runs 15 residues. The CDR3 coding sequence is TGTGCCAGCAAACGGACAGGGACGACGTCATACGAGCAGTACTTC. Its translation is CASKRTGTTSYEQYF.

The rearrangement links TRBV2 to TRBJ1-2; 7 bases are shared with TRBD1. Losses at the gene ends were 8 bases for V and 0 bases for J; bases not matched to a gene: 3. The CDR3 spans 13 residues. Per germline, CDR1 SNHLY and CDR2 FYNNEI. The CDR3 loop is CASWDSTNYGYTF. The DNA for the CDR3 is TGTGCCAGCTGGGACAGCACTAACTATGGCTACACCTTC.

The chain combines TRBV5-4 with TRBJ2-3; D unresolved. Germline CDR1 is SGHNT and CDR2 is YYREEE (reference sequence). The V end was cut by 5 bases, the J end by 1 base, with 14 bases between. CDR3 length: 15 residues. For the CDR3, the DNA is TGTGCCAGCAGTTTTGGCAGGTCTCGCACAGATACGCAGTATTTT. Its protein is CASSFGRSRTDTQYF. Complete variable domain (other parts from reference TRBV5-4 and TRBJ2-3): ETGVTQSPTHLIKTRGQQVTLRCSSQSGHNTVSWYQQALGQGPQFIFQYYREEENGRGNFPPRFSGLQFPNYSSELNVNALELDDSALYLCASSFGRSRTDTQYFGPGTRLTVL.

The chain is built from TRBV14 and TRBJ2-3; no definite D call. There are 13 residues in the CDR3. Germline V lookup: CDR1 SGHDN, CDR2 FVKESK. Trimming removed 1 base from V and 2 bases from J, with 4 bases in between. Here the CDR3 reads CASSQGTTDTQYF. The CDR3 region has the DNA TGTGCCAGCAGCCAAGGAACCACAGATACGCAGTATTTT.

The chain recombines TRBV15 with TRBJ2-7; 8 nucleotides line up with TRBD1. V shed 2 bases, J shed 3 bases, and the junction held 6 bases outside the gene matches. Germline lookup yields CDR1 LNHNV and CDR2 YYDKDF (reference sequence). This CDR3 spans 15 amino acids. CDR3 in DNA: TGTGCCACCAGCAGAACGCGGGACAGGTTCTACGAGCAGTACTTC. It translates to CATSRTRDRFYEQYF. Variable domain in full (rest from reference TRBV15 and TRBJ2-7): DAMVIQNPRYQVTQFGKPVTLSCSQTLNHNVMYWYQQKSSQAPKLLFHYYDKDFNNEADTPDNFQSRRPNTSFCFLDIRSPGLGDTAMYLCATSRTRDRFYEQYFGPGTRLTVT.

The chain couples TRBV19 to TRBJ2-5, with 8 bases lining up with TRBD1. Germline V lookup: CDR1 LNHDA, CDR2 SQIVND (reference sequence). The CDR3 loop spans 17 amino acids. The V gene end was trimmed by 3 bases and the J gene end by 4 bases; junction bases not matched to a gene: 13. The CDR3 reads CASSIGSSAGGRETQYF. CDR3 sequence (DNA): TGTGCCAGTAGTATTGGATCGAGTGCAGGGGGCAGAGAGACCCAGTACTTC.

The gene calls are TRBV28 and TRBJ2-7; possibly TRBD1 for D (6 bases). V dropped 5 bases and J dropped 3 bases, with 17 bases sitting between them. This CDR3 has 15 residues. Germline values: CDR1 MDHEN, CDR2 SYDVKM. CDR3: CASSPIHRVNYEQYF. The CDR3 DNA sequence: TGTGCCAGCAGTCCTATCCACAGGGTTAACTACGAGCAGTACTTC.